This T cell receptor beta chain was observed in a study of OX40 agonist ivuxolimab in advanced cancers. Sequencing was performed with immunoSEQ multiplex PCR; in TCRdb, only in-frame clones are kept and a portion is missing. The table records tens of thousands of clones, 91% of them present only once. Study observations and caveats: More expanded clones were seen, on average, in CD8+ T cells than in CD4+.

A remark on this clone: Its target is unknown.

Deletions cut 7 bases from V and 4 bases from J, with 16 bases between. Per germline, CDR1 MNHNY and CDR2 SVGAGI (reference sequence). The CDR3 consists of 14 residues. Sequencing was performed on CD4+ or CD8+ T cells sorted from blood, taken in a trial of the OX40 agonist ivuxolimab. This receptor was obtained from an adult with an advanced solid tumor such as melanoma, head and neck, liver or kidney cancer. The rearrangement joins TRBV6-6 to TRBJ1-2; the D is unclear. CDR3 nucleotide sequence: TGTGCCAGCACCCGCCAATCGGGAAGCTATGGCTACACCTTC. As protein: CASTRQSGSYGYTF.